Presented here are 19 T cell receptor beta chains from one specimen sequenced in a study of cytomegalovirus exposure and HLA in healthy donors. A multiplex PCR was run with 60 Vbeta primers and 13 Jbeta primers. TCRdb keeps only in-frame clones here, not all; method: immunoSEQ multiplex PCR. This table has approximately 200,000 clones, 70% to 85% appearing once. The sequencing sample was made of PBMCs. The receptors derive from a boy aged 2 to 9 in good health and CMV-seronegative.

This clone appeared a single time. The gene calls are TRBV5-7 and TRBJ1-1, with 9 positions matching TRBD1. TRBV5-7 is flagged as an ORF with uncertain function. The CDR3 is 14 residues long. With V trimmed by 4 bases and J by 2 bases, 3 bases remained unmatched. CDR3 in DNA: TGTGCCAGCAGCGTGGACAGGGGAAACACTGAAGCTTTCTTT. Translating it yields CASSVDRGNTEAFF.

The V gene is TRBV27, the J gene TRBJ2-3; 7 nucleotides match TRBD1. The CDR3 is 15 amino acids. Germline lookup yields CDR1 MNHEY and CDR2 SMNVEV (reference sequence). Trimming removed 5 bases from V and 0 bases from J; junction bases left unmatched: 5. The CDR3 nucleotides read TGTGCCAGCAGTCCCGGGACAGTTAGCACAGATACGCAGTATTTT. Encoded protein: CASSPGTVSTDTQYF.

This clone has just one count. V and J are TRBV7-9 and TRBJ2-5; 13 nucleotides agree with TRBD2. Germline values: CDR1 SEHNR, CDR2 FQNEAQ (reference sequence). V lost 5 bases and J lost 1; bases outside the gene matches: 10. The CDR3 is 18 residues long. The CDR3 DNA reads as TGTGCCAGCAGCCTCCCGGAACTAGCGGGGGGGATCCAAGAGACCCAGTACTTC. Residues: CASSLPELAGGIQETQYF.

This clone was counted between two and nine times. The CDR3: CAWSVGFSGEQYF. The CDR3 DNA is TGTGCCTGGAGTGTTGGGTTCTCGGGCGAGCAGTACTTC. The chain combines TRBV30 with TRBJ2-7; no definite D call. Trimming removed 0 bases at V and 6 bases at J, with 12 bases between. The CDR3 covers 13 residues. Germline CDR1 GTSNPN, CDR2 SVGIG (reference sequence).

The CDR3 loop reads CASSMIPGQGDGYTF. The CDR3 DNA reads TGTGCCAGCAGCATGATACCGGGACAGGGGGATGGCTACACCTTC. The chain links TRBV9 to TRBJ1-2; 11 bases match TRBD1. V was pared by 4 bases and J by 6 bases, with 8 bases of the junction left unmatched. CDR3 length: 15 residues. Germline CDR1 SGDLS, CDR2 YYNGEE.

The chain has TRBV15 and TRBJ1-2; a possible D gene is TRBD1 (6 bases). Germline values: CDR1 LNHNV, CDR2 YYDKDF (reference sequence). The CDR3 is made up of 14 amino acids. V dropped 0 bases and J dropped 4 bases, with 9 bases sitting between them. The CDR3 sequence: CATSRDFRGYGYTF. Written as DNA, the CDR3 is TGTGCCACCAGCAGAGATTTCAGGGGCTATGGCTACACCTTC.

This clone was recorded a few times. This sequence joins TRBV7-9 and TRBJ1-3; weak D call: TRBD1 (6 bases). CDR3 length equals 17 residues. CDR1 SEHNR and CDR2 FQNEAQ come from the germline V gene (reference sequence). V was trimmed by 5 bases and J by 0 bases, leaving 17 bases between them. CDR3 in amino acids: CASSPWTVRFSGNTIYF. CDR3 in DNA: TGTGCCAGCAGCCCTTGGACAGTCCGATTCTCTGGAAACACCATATATTTT.

The genes are TRBV6-5 and TRBJ2-1; 10 nucleotides align to TRBD2. J lost 7 bases, V lost 0 bases, and 6 bases had no gene match. The length of the CDR3 is 16 residues. Germline assignment: CDR1 MNHEY and CDR2 SVGAGI. CDR3 in DNA: TGTGCCAGCAGTTACTCCCCAGCGGGGGGGCGTAATGAGCAGTTCTTC. Amino acids: CASSYSPAGGRNEQFF.

The genes are TRBV4-3 and TRBJ2-4, with 7 bases identical to TRBD1. CDR3 length: 15 residues. V shed 4 bases, J shed 2 bases, and the junction held 5 bases outside the gene matches. The germline CDR1 and CDR2 sequences are LGHNA and YSLEER. The CDR3 DNA reads TGCGCCAGCAGCCGCCTGACAGGGCCCAAAAACATTCAGTACTTC. Translated, it gives CASSRLTGPKNIQYF.

The chain joins TRBV5-4 to TRBJ1-2, with 7 positions matching TRBD1. The germline CDR1 and CDR2 sequences are SGHNT and YYREEE (reference sequence). The CDR3 extends over 15 amino acids. Losses at the gene ends were 3 bases for V and 2 bases for J; bases not matched to a gene: 7. In DNA, the CDR3 is TGTGCCAGCAGCTCTCCGGGACAGAAGAACTATGGCTACACCTTC. Translated: CASSSPGQKNYGYTF.

The rearrangement uses TRBV5-1 and TRBJ1-2; tentative D call: TRBD1 (5 bases). The V end lost 0 bases, the J end lost 7 bases, and 13 bases lay between the germline ends. Germline V gene data show CDR1 as SGHRS and CDR2 as YFSETQ. The length of the CDR3 is 14 residues. CDR3 sequence: CASSLGQSSGGYTF. CDR3 DNA: TGCGCCAGCAGCTTGGGACAGTCTAGCGGTGGCTACACCTTC. The full variable domain, rest sourced from reference TRBV5-1 and TRBJ1-2, is KAGVTQTPRYLIKTRGQQVTLSCSPISGHRSVSWYQQTPGQGLQFLFEYFSETQRNKGNFPGRFSGRQFSNSRSEMNVSTLELGDSALYLCASSLGQSSGGYTFGSGTRLTVV.

The J gene is TRBJ2-7, the V gene TRBV7-2; TRBD1 aligns across 7 bases. The CDR3 has 14 residues. Germline-derived CDR1 and CDR2 are SGHTA and FQGNSA. The V and J ends lost 3 bases and 2 bases, in that order; junction bases with no gene match: 4. CDR3 sequence reads: CASSFRQGAYEQYF. In DNA, the CDR3 is TGTGCCAGCAGCTTTAGACAGGGCGCCTACGAGCAGTACTTC.

The rearrangement links TRBV5-4 to TRBJ1-6; 12 positions agree with TRBD1. With V trimmed by 4 bases and J by 9 bases, 8 bases remained unmatched. The CDR3 runs 16 residues. From germline, CDR1 is SGHNT and CDR2 YYREEE (reference sequence). The CDR3 DNA is TGTGCCAGCAGCCCGGGACAGGGGGCGAGCTTTTCACCCCTCCACTTT. It translates to CASSPGQGASFSPLHF. The full variable domain, in which reference TRBV5-4 and TRBJ1-6 provide the parts outside the CDR3, is ETGVTQSPTHLIKTRGQQVTLRCSSQSGHNTVSWYQQALGQGPQFIFQYYREEENGRGNFPPRFSGLQFPNYSSELNVNALELDDSALYLCASSPGQGASFSPLHFGNGTRLTVT.

In its sample, this clone was seen a few times. The chain has TRBV6-6 and TRBJ2-5, with TRBD2 matching over 10 bases. Losses at the gene ends were 4 bases for V and 6 bases for J; bases not matched to a gene: 8. The CDR3 contains 15 residues. Germline CDR1 reads MNHNY; CDR2 reads SVGAGI (reference sequence). The CDR3 loop is CASSSVAGGKKTQYF. The CDR3 region has the DNA TGTGCCAGCAGTTCGGTAGCGGGGGGAAAAAAGACCCAGTACTTC.

This clone has a single count. The rearrangement joins TRBV7-3 to TRBJ1-2; D gene ambiguous. The CDR3 length is 14 residues. The V and J ends lost 2 bases and 0 bases respectively, with 7 bases between them. CDR1 SGHTA and CDR2 FQGTGA come from the germline V gene. CDR3 coding DNA: TGTGCCAGCAGCTTAGGGCATTCTAACTATGGCTACACCTTC. Translation: CASSLGHSNYGYTF.

The chain combines TRBV27 with TRBJ2-7; 7 bases agree with TRBD1. The CDR3 consists of 16 residues. Germline CDR1 MNHEY, CDR2 SMNVEV (reference sequence). The V and J ends lost 0 bases and 0 bases, in that order; junction bases with no gene match: 5. The CDR3 coding sequence is TGTGCCAGCAGTTTATCCCTAGGACAGGTCTCCTACGAGCAGTACTTC. Protein sequence: CASSLSLGQVSYEQYF.

The V and J genes are TRBV7-2 and TRBJ2-3, with D unclear. From germline, CDR1 is SGHTA and CDR2 FQGNSA. This CDR3 is built from 13 residues. V lost 0 bases and J 4 bases, leaving 5 bases between the germline ends. The CDR3 sequence is CASSLARSDTQYF. CDR3 nucleotide sequence: TGTGCCAGCAGCTTAGCGCGATCAGATACGCAGTATTTT.

A single count supports this clone. V and J are TRBV10-3 and TRBJ1-5; no reliable D call. Looked up from germline, CDR1 is ENHRY and CDR2 is SYGVKD. The CDR3 is made up of 14 amino acids. The ends were cut back, 3 bases at V and 4 bases at J, with 10 bases in the middle. The CDR3 protein is CAISEERVNQPQHF. DNA for the CDR3: TGTGCCATCAGTGAAGAGAGGGTGAATCAGCCCCAGCATTTT.

The chain links TRBV18 to TRBJ2-2; 8 nucleotides match TRBD1. Germline V lookup: CDR1 KGHSH, CDR2 LQKENI. V gave up 5 bases and J gave up 0 bases; unmatched junction bases: 5. The CDR3 spans 16 residues. This CDR3 is CASSTGTGANTGELFF. CDR3 bases: TGTGCCAGCTCAACCGGGACAGGCGCGAACACCGGGGAGCTGTTTTTT.